This T cell receptor beta chain was obtained from a study of regulatory T cells in long-lasting Graves disease. General study points: Under persistent disease, TRBV28, TRBJ1-2 and TRBJ2-5 were used preferentially.

CDR1 and CDR2 from the germline V gene are SEHNR and FQNEAQ (reference sequence). V lost 5 bases, J lost 5 bases, and 8 bases stayed unmatched. The CDR3 loop spans 15 amino acids. This clonotype has a count of ten or more. Its antigen is currently unknown. Time point described: newly diagnosed GD, antithyroid drugs for less than 3 months. The TCR library used RNA extracted from PBMCs. Building the TCR beta libraries relied on iRepertoire HTBI primers, and CDR3 regions underwent Arm-PCR. Methods used by the authors: Segment identification across samples yielded 62 TRBV and some 13 TRBJ segments. One entry per CDR3 protein results from TCRdb running MiXCR on the multiplex PCR reads. TCRdb's processing, not the authors', yielded these V and J calls. In the table there are under 300,000 distinct CDR3 sequences, 18% of which are singletons. Separately, the same data were catalogued under a study of T cells in Graves' hyperthyroidism and ophthalmopathy. Per that study: Stability of Graves' hyperthyroidism was defined as absent ophthalmopathy progression within 18 months. Primed by the HTBI set, a first-round RT-PCR was run on the TCR CDR3.

The sequence was obtained from a young woman with Graves disease. The sequencing used peripheral blood mononuclear cells (PBMCs), collected at new diagnosis, from a patient treated with antithyroid drugs. The V gene is TRBV7-9, the J gene TRBJ2-5, with 10 bases identical to TRBD2. CDR3 sequence reads: CASSGTSGEWETQYF. The CDR3 bases are TGTGCCAGCAGCGGCACTAGCGGGGAGTGGGAGACCCAGTACTTC.